The sequence of this TCR beta chain was determined in a study of cytomegalovirus exposure and HLA in healthy donors. Study-level points and caveats: Being productive about 87% or about 30% of the time was typical of most TCR beta V segments in an earlier analysis. It was likely that a cluster of highly shared sequence variants was a sequencing artifact.

Primers included in the PCR were 60 Vbeta and 13 Jbeta primers. Clones were read by immunoSEQ multiplex PCR, and TCRdb kept only the in-frame ones, dropping some. This sample has about 180,000 clones; about four fifths occur once, and the top ten carry under 2%. V was pared by 5 bases and J by 6 bases, with 14 bases between. This CDR3 has 14 amino acids. Per germline, CDR1 LNHDA and CDR2 SQIVND (reference sequence). Concerning this clone: Its antigen is not known.

Sequencing was done on a sample of PBMCs. The clonotype originates from a woman in her thirties in good health and CMV-seronegative. The chain joins TRBV19 to TRBJ1-5; D is possibly TRBD1 (5 bases). The CDR3 sequence: CASSPQGGGQPQHF. CDR3 nucleotide sequence: TGTGCCAGTAGTCCCCAGGGCGGTGGTCAGCCCCAGCATTTT.